Shown below are 11 T cell receptor beta chains from a single sample sequenced in a study of T cell repertoires in aging, cancer and after chemotherapy. The template was genomic DNA from peripheral blood, not RNA. Multiplex touch-down PCR with TRB-A/B primers amplified rearranged V-D-J TRB sequences. TCRdb fed the multiplex PCR reads into MiXCR, producing one record per CDR3 protein. The sample has around 10,000 distinct CDR3 sequences, around 30% seen once. Sequencing was carried out using blood. The source is a human donor in good health.

The chain recombines TRBV6-1 with TRBJ1-5, with a tentative D call TRBD1 (5 bases). Germline V lookup: CDR1 MNHNS, CDR2 SASEGT. The CDR3 is made up of 16 amino acids. Trimming left V 5 bases short and J 7 bases short, with 21 bases between. The CDR3 DNA is TGTGCCAGCAGTAGTCGGGGCACGATAGGGCGGCAGCCCCAGCATTTT. Translated: CASSSRGTIGRQPQHF.

The V call is TRBV5-4, the J call TRBJ2-1; no clear D. V was cut by 1 base and J by 6 bases, with 11 bases left in between. The CDR3 spans 14 residues. Germline loops: CDR1 SGHNT, CDR2 YYREEE (reference sequence). This CDR3 reads CASSLRRKGNEQFF. The CDR3 DNA follows: TGTGCCAGCAGCTTGCGCAGGAAGGGCAATGAGCAGTTCTTC.

This clonotype was detected only a few times. This sequence joins TRBV19 and TRBJ1-5; D is undetermined. This CDR3 contains 13 residues. Germline V gene data show CDR1 as LNHDA and CDR2 as SQIVND (reference sequence). The germline V and J ends were trimmed by 6 bases and 0 bases, with 6 bases remaining between them. Here the CDR3 reads CASRDFSNQPQHF. CDR3 sequence (DNA): TGTGCCAGTAGGGACTTTAGCAATCAGCCCCAGCATTTT.

CDR3 sequence: CASQEGHRGGYTF. In DNA form, the CDR3 reads TGTGCCAGCCAAGAGGGGCACCGGGGTGGCTACACCTTC. The chain recombines TRBV12-3 or TRBV12-4 with TRBJ1-2; TRBD1 is a possible D gene (5 bases). This CDR3 has 13 amino acids. V lost 8 bases and J lost 7, with 17 bases in between.

There are a few counts of this clonotype. The rearrangement uses TRBV6-2 or TRBV6-3 and TRBJ1-6; D remains ambiguous. Deletions cut 2 bases from V and 7 bases from J, with 9 bases between. Germline V gene sequence: CDR1 MNHEY, CDR2 SVGEGT. The CDR3 is 14 residues long. The CDR3 DNA sequence: TGTGCCAGCAGTTACCTTGGGGAAAATTCACCCCTCCACTTT. Translating gives CASSYLGENSPLHF.

This clonotype was seen once. V usage is TRBV20-1 and J usage is TRBJ2-7, with 11 positions matching TRBD2. The junction had 2 bases not matched to a gene; V was cut back by 2 bases and J by 2 bases. This CDR3 spans 14 amino acids. The germline V gene has CDR1 DFQATT and CDR2 SNEGSKA (reference sequence). The CDR3 protein is CSARTSGRAYEQYF. The CDR3 nucleotides read TGCAGTGCTAGAACTAGCGGGAGAGCCTACGAGCAGTACTTC.

The V and J genes are TRBV6-4 and TRBJ2-1; 11 bases align to TRBD2. CDR3 length: 15 residues. Germline V gene data show CDR1 as MRHNA and CDR2 as SNTAGT. Unmatched junction bases numbered 8, after V lost 6 bases and J lost 7 bases. The CDR3 loop is CASSPTSGEGNEQFF. As DNA, the CDR3 is TGTGCCAGCAGCCCGACTAGCGGGGAGGGAAATGAGCAGTTCTTC.

The chain uses TRBV10-1 and TRBJ2-2, with no clear D. The CDR3 covers 12 residues. Germline values: CDR1 WNHNN, CDR2 SYGVQD (reference sequence). The V and J ends lost 6 bases and 1 base respectively, with 3 bases between them. As DNA, the CDR3 is TGCGCCAGCAGCGAGAACACCGGGGAGCTGTTTTTT. This gives the protein CASSENTGELFF.

By frequency in the sample, this clonotype is medium-sized. The chain is built from TRBV5-4 and TRBJ2-1; 11 bases fit TRBD2. This CDR3 contains 15 residues. Germline V CDR1 and CDR2: SGHNT, YYREEE (reference sequence). Trimming removed 3 bases from V and 5 bases from J; junction bases left unmatched: 4. The CDR3 DNA reads TGTGCCAGCAGCTACCGACTAGCGGGGCACAATGAGCAGTTCTTC. It encodes CASSYRLAGHNEQFF.

The rearrangement links TRBV7-2 to TRBJ1-2; D uncertain. The CDR3 covers 13 residues. Germline V gene data show CDR1 as SGHTA and CDR2 as FQGNSA. With 1 base removed from V and 4 bases from J, the gap between germline ends came to 7 bases. In nucleotides, the CDR3 is TGTGCCAGCAGCTTAGGGGGTGGCTATGGCTACACCTTC. Its translation: CASSLGGGYGYTF.

A few counts support this clonotype. The rearrangement joins TRBV19 to TRBJ2-5; no clear D. CDR1 LNHDA and CDR2 SQIVND come from the germline V gene (reference sequence). Between the trimmed V and J ends, which lost 2 bases and 2 bases, there was a span of 12 bases. This CDR3 has 15 residues. CDR3 protein: CASSIIGGQQETQYF. CDR3 coding DNA: TGTGCCAGTAGTATAATAGGCGGTCAACAAGAGACCCAGTACTTC. Complete variable domain (other parts from reference TRBV19 and TRBJ2-5): DGGITQSPKYLFRKEGQNVTLSCEQNLNHDAMYWYRQDPGQGLRLIYYSQIVNDFQKGDIAEGYSVSREKKESFPLTVTSAQKNPTAFYLCASSIIGGQQETQYFGPGTRLLVL.